This TCR beta chain stems from a study of T-cell reconstitution after alpha-beta-depleted transplantation in children. Construction of the TCRbeta library involved unique molecular identifiers. TCRdb independently ran MiXCR on the PCR reads; one entry per CDR3 protein. The sample has approximately 130,000 distinct CDR3 sequences, roughly 9.7% seen once. In this sample, this clonotype turned up a few times. Antigen specificity is unknown. The CDR3 covers 11 residues. The V and J ends lost 3 bases and 5 bases respectively, with 3 bases between them. Germline V gene data show CDR1 as SGHDT and CDR2 as YYEEEE. Study-wide points: Expanded graft clones, several hundred of them, were reportedly the source of alpha-beta T cells about two months after transplant. Among T cells one year after transplant, newly produced cells accounted for most counts and diversity. Elevated TCRbeta diversity at day 60 was traced, in some patients, to surviving recipient T cells and thymic progenitors.

This clonotype was obtained from a girl in the first two years of life who had a stem cell transplant for combined immunodeficiency, so the T cells may come from the graft donor. The sequences come from PBMCs, mostly from graft donor cells, collected 180 days after TCRalphabeta/CD19-depleted stem cell transplant. The chain has TRBV5-6 and TRBJ2-1; D gene unclear. CDR3 loop: CASSSHNEQFF. The CDR3 DNA reads as TGTGCCAGCAGCTCTCACAATGAGCAGTTCTTC.